Only one count was recorded for the clone carrying this T cell receptor (beta chain). What it binds is unknown. This sample stems from a study of radiotherapy plus CTLA-4 blockade in lung cancer. General study points: The best predictor of response was reported to be early blood T cell clone dynamics, with interferon-beta.

Focal radiation and CTLA-4 blockade (ipilimumab) were tested in chemo-refractory metastatic non-small-cell lung cancer patients. TCRdb's copy holds only in-frame clones and misses some; the assay was immunoSEQ multiplex PCR. Here the sample spans about 45,000 clones, less than 75% being singletons. This clonotype originated in a human donor with non-small cell lung cancer who had a partial response to radiotherapy plus ipilimumab. The material sequenced was peripheral blood, taken from a patient treated with radiotherapy plus ipilimumab.

CDR3 sequence reads: CASSLSGLELHNEQFF. Written as DNA, the CDR3 is TGTGCCAGCAGTTTATCGGGACTAGAGTTACACAATGAGCAGTTCTTC. The chain combines TRBV27 with TRBJ2-1; 8 bases are shared with TRBD2. This CDR3 is built from 16 residues. Germline V gene sequence: CDR1 MNHEY, CDR2 SMNVEV (reference sequence). V shed 0 bases and J 5 bases; nucleotides not matched to a gene: 6.